This record looks at one T cell receptor beta chain sequence and its context. No antigen is known for it. V was clipped by 5 bases and J by 0 bases, with 8 bases between them. Looked up from germline, CDR1 is LNHDA and CDR2 is SQIVND (reference sequence). The CDR3 spans 14 residues. The data derive from a study of T cells in Graves' hyperthyroidism and ophthalmopathy. Study-level results: A median about 6.5 months before onset, the model predicted ophthalmopathy. Ophthalmopathy was separated from stable hyperthyroidism by a 13 V-J model.

It was RNA transcripts that yielded the amplified TCR beta CDR3 regions. Carried out on the TCR CDR3, a first-round RT-PCR used the HTBI primer set. TCRdb re-called the multiplex PCR reads with MiXCR, one entry per CDR3 protein. This sample has about 350,000 distinct CDR3 sequences; nearly 15% occur once, and the top ten carry about 21%. Approximately 9.3 ml of fresh peripheral blood supplied the PBMCs. The sequence was obtained from a woman aged 55-69 years with Graves' ophthalmopathy. The genes are TRBV19 and TRBJ2-1; D is unresolved. Sequenced sample: blood. CDR3 in DNA: TGTGCCAGTAGTGAGGTACCCTCCTACAATGAGCAGTTCTTC. It encodes CASSEVPSYNEQFF.